The 13 T cell receptor beta chains below come from one sample, sequenced in a study of Ad26.COV2.S vaccination and SARS-CoV-2 variants. Sequencing used immunoSEQ multiplex PCR; TCRdb keeps in-frame clones, though not all of them. The sample consists of roughly 400,000 clones, roughly 88% of them appearing once. Treatment meaning: roughly 19 received Ad26.COV2.S at low or high dose, single or two shots; about 5 received placebo; per-sample allocation not given. Day 63 after the first injection of vaccine or placebo was the sampling time. Specimen: peripheral blood, collected in a trial of Ad26.COV2.S vaccine versus placebo. These receptors were collected from a person aged 18 to 59 who received the Ad26.COV2.S COVID-19 vaccine or a placebo.

The J gene is TRBJ2-5, the V gene TRBV6-1; D perhaps matches TRBD2 (6 bases). Trimming shortened V by 4 bases and J by 5 bases, and 14 bases separated the two germline ends. From germline, CDR1 is MNHNS and CDR2 SASEGT. The CDR3 runs to 14 residues. DNA of the CDR3: TGTGCCAGCAGTGCAGCTACTGGAGGGGAGACCCAGTACTTC. It translates to CASSAATGGETQYF.

The chain links TRBV9 to TRBJ2-2, with a weak D call TRBD2 (5 bases). The CDR3 is made up of 15 amino acids. Germline loops: CDR1 SGDLS, CDR2 YYNGEE. V lost 5 bases and J lost 3, with 14 bases in between. The DNA for the CDR3 is TGTGCCAGCAGGTCTAGCATTCCGGACACCGGGGAGCTGTTTTTT. It yields the protein CASRSSIPDTGELFF.

The rearrangement links TRBV28 to TRBJ1-6, with 8 bases matching TRBD1. This CDR3 has 15 amino acids. The ends lost 6 bases at V and 8 bases at J; junction bases unmatched: 9. Germline V gene sequence: CDR1 MDHEN, CDR2 SYDVKM. The CDR3 spells CASSRGQGWDSPLHF. The CDR3 DNA reads TGTGCCAGCAGCCGCGGACAGGGCTGGGATTCACCCCTCCACTTT.

The chain has TRBV4-2 and TRBJ2-3; 7 nucleotides line up with TRBD2. V dropped 0 bases and J dropped 0; count of bases not matched to a gene: 12. CDR1 is LGHNA, CDR2 YNFKEQ, per germline. The length of the CDR3 is 19 residues. CDR3 nucleotide sequence: TGTGCCAGCAGCCAAGAAGATGGCGGGAGTACGCCTAGCACAGATACGCAGTATTTT. Encoded protein: CASSQEDGGSTPSTDTQYF.

V usage is TRBV7-2 and J usage is TRBJ2-7; perhaps TRBD2 as D (5 bases). The length of the CDR3 is 13 residues. V lost 2 bases and J lost 7, with 12 bases in between. The germline CDR1 and CDR2 sequences are SGHTA and FQGNSA. The DNA of the CDR3 is TGTGCCAGCAGCTTAAAACGGGAAGGTGAGCAGTACTTC. This gives the protein CASSLKREGEQYF.

The gene calls are TRBV28 and TRBJ2-7, with D perhaps assigned TRBD1 or TRBD2 (5 bases each). V was shortened by 6 bases and J by 3 bases, with 18 bases between the two germline ends. The CDR3 is 15 residues long. Germline CDR1 MDHEN, CDR2 SYDVKM. The CDR3 here is CASSTVGDLSYEQYF. The DNA of the CDR3 is TGTGCCAGCAGCACGGTGGGGGATCTGAGCTACGAGCAGTACTTC.

This clone was picked up one time. The chain joins TRBV14 to TRBJ2-7; tentatively, D is TRBD1 (6 bases). The CDR3 covers 13 residues. Germline loops: CDR1 SGHDN, CDR2 FVKESK. The V end was cut by 3 bases, the J end by 5 bases, with 11 bases between. The CDR3 sequence is CASSHFRGNEQYF. The CDR3 nucleotides are TGTGCCAGCAGCCATTTCAGGGGTAACGAGCAGTACTTC.

This chain joins TRBV7-2 and TRBJ2-3; 7 bases fit TRBD2. The CDR3 totals 18 residues. J was trimmed by 6 bases and V by 5 bases; bases with no gene match: 20. The germline gives CDR1 SGHTA, CDR2 FQGNSA. DNA of the CDR3: TGTGCCAGCAGCCAGATAAGTTGGGGGAGGGCCCAAGGCGATACGCAGTATTTT. Translation gives CASSQISWGRAQGDTQYF.

The chain couples TRBV2 to TRBJ1-1, with D unresolved. This CDR3 spans 12 amino acids. The V end lost 5 bases, the J end lost 7 bases, and 11 bases lay between the germline ends. Germline assignment: CDR1 SNHLY and CDR2 FYNNEI. Here the CDR3 DNA reads TGTGCCAGCAGTCTTTCCAGCCGTGAAGCTTTCTTT. Its translation: CASSLSSREAFF. Full variable domain (remainder filled in from reference TRBV2 and TRBJ1-1): EPEVTQTPSHQVTQMGQEVILRCVPISNHLYFYWYRQILGQKVEFLVSFYNNEISEKSEIFDDQFSVERPDGSNFTLKIRSTKLEDSAMYFCASSLSSREAFFGQGTRLTVV.

The gene calls are TRBV2 and TRBJ2-7; D might be TRBD1 or TRBD2, each matching 5 bases. The CDR3 extends over 14 amino acids. The V and J ends lost 4 bases and 0 bases respectively, with 10 bases between them. The germline gives CDR1 SNHLY, CDR2 FYNNEI. CDR3 in DNA: TGTGCCAGCAGTGGTGAGGGGAGCTCCTACGAGCAGTACTTC. Translated, it gives CASSGEGSSYEQYF.

This chain connects TRBV6-2 or TRBV6-3 to TRBJ1-6; D unclear. V lost 4 bases and J lost 7, with 2 bases in between. Germline CDR1 MNHEY, CDR2 SVGEGT. The CDR3 covers 11 residues. The CDR3 nucleotides are TGTGCCAGCAGTTGGAATTCACCCCTCCACTTT. This gives the protein CASSWNSPLHF.

The rearrangement links TRBV29-1 to TRBJ1-1; D is possibly TRBD1 (5 bases). The CDR3 totals 14 residues. V lost 5 bases and J lost 3, with 16 bases in between. Germline V CDR1 and CDR2: SQVTM, ANQGSEA. The CDR3 DNA follows: TGCAGCGTTCTACATGGGGACCGAGACACTGAAGCTTTCTTT. It translates to CSVLHGDRDTEAFF.

The chain links TRBV27 to TRBJ2-2; tentatively, D is TRBD1 (5 bases). Germline-derived CDR1 and CDR2 are MNHEY and SMNVEV (reference sequence). Trimming removed 8 bases from V and 3 bases from J, with 13 bases in between. This CDR3 spans 14 amino acids. The CDR3 here is CASGHTEHTGELFF. CDR3 nucleotides: TGTGCCAGCGGACACACGGAGCACACCGGGGAGCTGTTTTTT.